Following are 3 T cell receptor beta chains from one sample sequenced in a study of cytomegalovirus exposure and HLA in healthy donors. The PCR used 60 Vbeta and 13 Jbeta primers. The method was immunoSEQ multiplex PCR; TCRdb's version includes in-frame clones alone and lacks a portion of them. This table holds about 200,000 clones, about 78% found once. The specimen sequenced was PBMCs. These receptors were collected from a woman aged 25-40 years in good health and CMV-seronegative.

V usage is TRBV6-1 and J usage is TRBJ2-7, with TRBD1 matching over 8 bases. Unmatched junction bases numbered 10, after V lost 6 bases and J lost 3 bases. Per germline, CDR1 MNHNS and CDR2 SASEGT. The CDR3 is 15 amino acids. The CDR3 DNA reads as TGTGCCAGCAGCGTTGGGACAGGTCAAATCTACGAGCAGTACTTC. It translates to CASSVGTGQIYEQYF.

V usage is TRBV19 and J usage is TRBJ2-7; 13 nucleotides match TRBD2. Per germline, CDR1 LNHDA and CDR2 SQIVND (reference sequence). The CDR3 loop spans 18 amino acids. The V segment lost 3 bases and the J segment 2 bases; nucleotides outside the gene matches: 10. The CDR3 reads CASSMRWTSGRIAYEQYF. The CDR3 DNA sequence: TGTGCCAGTAGTATGAGGTGGACTAGCGGGAGAATTGCCTACGAGCAGTACTTC.

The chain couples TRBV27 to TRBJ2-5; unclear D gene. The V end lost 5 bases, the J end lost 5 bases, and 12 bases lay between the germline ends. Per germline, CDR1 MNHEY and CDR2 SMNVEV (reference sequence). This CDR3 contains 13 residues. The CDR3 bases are TGTGCCAGCAGTCCACCATTCAGGGAGACCCAGTACTTC. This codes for CASSPPFRETQYF.